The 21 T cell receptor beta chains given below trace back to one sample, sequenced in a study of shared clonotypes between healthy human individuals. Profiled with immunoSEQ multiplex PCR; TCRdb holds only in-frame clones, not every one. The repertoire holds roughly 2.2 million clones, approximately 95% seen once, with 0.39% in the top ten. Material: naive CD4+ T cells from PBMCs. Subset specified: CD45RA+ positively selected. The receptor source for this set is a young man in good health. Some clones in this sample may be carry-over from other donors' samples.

CDR3 protein: CASSSPGEGGGELFF. The CDR3 DNA follows: TGTGCCAGCAGTTCGCCAGGGGAAGGGGGCGGGGAGCTGTTTTTT. The chain combines TRBV28 with TRBJ2-2; D is perhaps TRBD1 (6 bases). The CDR3 extends over 15 amino acids. Between the trimmed V and J ends, which lost 4 bases and 7 bases, there was a span of 16 bases. From germline, CDR1 is MDHEN and CDR2 SYDVKM.

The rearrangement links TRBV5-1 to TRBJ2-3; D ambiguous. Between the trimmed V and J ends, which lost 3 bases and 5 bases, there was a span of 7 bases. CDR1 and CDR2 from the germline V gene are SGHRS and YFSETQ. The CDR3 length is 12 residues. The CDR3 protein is CASSSPGDTQYF. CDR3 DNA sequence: TGCGCCAGCAGCTCCCCGGGAGATACGCAGTATTTT.

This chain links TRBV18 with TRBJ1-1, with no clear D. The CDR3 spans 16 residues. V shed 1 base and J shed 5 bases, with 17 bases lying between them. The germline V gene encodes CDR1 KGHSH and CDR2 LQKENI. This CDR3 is CASSPLFLGLGTEAFF. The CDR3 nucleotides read TGTGCCAGCTCACCACTTTTTCTGGGTCTGGGGACTGAAGCTTTCTTT.

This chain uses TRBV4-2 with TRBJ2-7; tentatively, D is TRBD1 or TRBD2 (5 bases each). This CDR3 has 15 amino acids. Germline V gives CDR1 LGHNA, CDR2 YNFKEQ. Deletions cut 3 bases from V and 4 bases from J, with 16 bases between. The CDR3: CASSQSGTPDYEQYF. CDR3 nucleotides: TGTGCCAGCAGCCAGAGTGGGACCCCTGATTACGAGCAGTACTTC.

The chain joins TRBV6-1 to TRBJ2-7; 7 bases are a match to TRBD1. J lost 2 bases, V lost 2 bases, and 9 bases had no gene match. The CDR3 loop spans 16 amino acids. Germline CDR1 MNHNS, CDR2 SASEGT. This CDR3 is CASSENWGDRAYEQYF. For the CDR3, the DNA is TGTGCCAGCAGTGAAAATTGGGGAGACAGGGCCTACGAGCAGTACTTC.

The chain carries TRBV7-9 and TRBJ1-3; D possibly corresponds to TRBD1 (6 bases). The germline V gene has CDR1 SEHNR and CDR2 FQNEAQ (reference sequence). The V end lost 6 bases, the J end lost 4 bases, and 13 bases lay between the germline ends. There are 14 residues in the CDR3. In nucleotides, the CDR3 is TGTGCCAGCAGAGCCGGGACACTAGGAAACACCATATATTTT. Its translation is CASRAGTLGNTIYF.

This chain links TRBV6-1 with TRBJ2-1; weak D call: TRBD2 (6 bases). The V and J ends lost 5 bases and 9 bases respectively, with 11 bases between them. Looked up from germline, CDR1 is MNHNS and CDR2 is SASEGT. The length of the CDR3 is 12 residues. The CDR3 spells CASSSRGGEQFF. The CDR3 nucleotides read TGTGCCAGCAGTTCAAGGGGAGGTGAGCAGTTCTTC.

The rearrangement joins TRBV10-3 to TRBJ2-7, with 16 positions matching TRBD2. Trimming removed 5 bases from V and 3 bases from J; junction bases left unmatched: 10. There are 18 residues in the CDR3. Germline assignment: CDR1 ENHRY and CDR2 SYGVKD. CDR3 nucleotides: TGTGCCATCAGTCCGGGACTAGCGGGAGGGCCCAGAGACTACGAGCAGTACTTC. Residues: CAISPGLAGGPRDYEQYF.

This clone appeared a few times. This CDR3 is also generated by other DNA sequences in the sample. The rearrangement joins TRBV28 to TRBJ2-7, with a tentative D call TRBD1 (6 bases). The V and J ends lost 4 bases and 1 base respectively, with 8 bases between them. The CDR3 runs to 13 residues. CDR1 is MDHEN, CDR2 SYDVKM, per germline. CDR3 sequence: CASSSGQSYEQYF. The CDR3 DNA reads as TGTGCCAGCAGTTCCGGACAGTCCTACGAGCAGTACTTC.

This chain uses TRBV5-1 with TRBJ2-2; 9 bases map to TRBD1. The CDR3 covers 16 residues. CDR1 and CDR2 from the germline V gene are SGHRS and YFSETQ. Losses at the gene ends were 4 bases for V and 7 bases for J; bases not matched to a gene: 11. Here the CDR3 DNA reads TGCGCCAGCAGCGCTAACCGGGACAGGGTAGACGGGGAGCTGTTTTTT. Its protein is CASSANRDRVDGELFF.

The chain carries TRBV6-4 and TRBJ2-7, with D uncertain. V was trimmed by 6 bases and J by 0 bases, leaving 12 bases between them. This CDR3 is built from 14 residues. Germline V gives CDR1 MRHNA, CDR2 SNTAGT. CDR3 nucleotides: TGTGCCAGCAGCCCTCAACCCAGCTCCTACGAGCAGTACTTC. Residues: CASSPQPSSYEQYF.

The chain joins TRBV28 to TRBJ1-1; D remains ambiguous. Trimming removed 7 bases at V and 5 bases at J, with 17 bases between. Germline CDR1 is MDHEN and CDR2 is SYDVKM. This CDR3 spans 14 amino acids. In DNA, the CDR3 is TGTGCCAGCACCAGAGGGAGCCTTGGGACTGAAGCTTTCTTT. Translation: CASTRGSLGTEAFF.

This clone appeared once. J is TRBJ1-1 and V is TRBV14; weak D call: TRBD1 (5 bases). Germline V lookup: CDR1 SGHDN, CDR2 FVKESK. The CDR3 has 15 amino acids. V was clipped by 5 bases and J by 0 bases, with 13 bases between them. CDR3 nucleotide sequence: TGTGCCAGCAGCACGATGTGGGGGATGAACACTGAAGCTTTCTTT. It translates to CASSTMWGMNTEAFF.

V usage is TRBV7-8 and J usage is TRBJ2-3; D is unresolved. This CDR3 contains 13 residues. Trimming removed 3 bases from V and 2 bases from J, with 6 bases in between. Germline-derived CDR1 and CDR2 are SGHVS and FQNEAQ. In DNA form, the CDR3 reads TGTGCCAGCAGCTTCAGTCACACAGATACGCAGTATTTT. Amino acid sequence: CASSFSHTDTQYF.

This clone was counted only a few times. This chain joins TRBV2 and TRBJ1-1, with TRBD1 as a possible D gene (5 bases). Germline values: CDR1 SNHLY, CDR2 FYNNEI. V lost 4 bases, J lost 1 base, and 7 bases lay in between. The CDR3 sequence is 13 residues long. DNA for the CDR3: TGTGCCAGCAGTGCGGGACCGAACACTGAAGCTTTCTTT. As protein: CASSAGPNTEAFF.

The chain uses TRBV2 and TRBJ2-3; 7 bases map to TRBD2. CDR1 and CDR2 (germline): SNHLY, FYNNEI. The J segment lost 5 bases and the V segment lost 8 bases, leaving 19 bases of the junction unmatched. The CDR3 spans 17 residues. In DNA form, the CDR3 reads TGTGCCAGCGATAGACGAGCGGACAATCGGGAGGTAGATACGCAGTATTTT. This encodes CASDRRADNREVDTQYF.

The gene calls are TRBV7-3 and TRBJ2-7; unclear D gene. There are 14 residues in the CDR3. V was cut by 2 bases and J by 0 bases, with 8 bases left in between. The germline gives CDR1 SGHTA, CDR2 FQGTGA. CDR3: CASSLGVNSYEQYF. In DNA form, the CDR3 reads TGTGCCAGCAGCTTAGGTGTTAACTCCTACGAGCAGTACTTC. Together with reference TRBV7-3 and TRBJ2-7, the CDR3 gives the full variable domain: GAGVSQTPSNKVTEKGKYVELRCDPISGHTALYWYRQSLGQGPEFLIYFQGTGAADDSGLPNDRFFAVRPEGSVSTLKIQRTERGDSAVYLCASSLGVNSYEQYFGPGTRLTVT.

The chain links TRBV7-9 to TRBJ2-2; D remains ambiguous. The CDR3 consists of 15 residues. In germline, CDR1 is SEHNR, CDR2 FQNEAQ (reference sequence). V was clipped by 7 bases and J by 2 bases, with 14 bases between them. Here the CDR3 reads CASTPQATNTGELFF. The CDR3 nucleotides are TGTGCCAGCACCCCTCAAGCGACCAACACCGGGGAGCTGTTTTTT.

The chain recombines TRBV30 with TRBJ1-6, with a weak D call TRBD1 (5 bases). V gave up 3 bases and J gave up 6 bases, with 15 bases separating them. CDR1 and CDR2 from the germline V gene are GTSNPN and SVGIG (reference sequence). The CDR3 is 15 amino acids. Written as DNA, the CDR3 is TGTGCCTGGAGAACGGCCGGGGGGGTTAATTCACCCCTCCACTTT. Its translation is CAWRTAGGVNSPLHF.

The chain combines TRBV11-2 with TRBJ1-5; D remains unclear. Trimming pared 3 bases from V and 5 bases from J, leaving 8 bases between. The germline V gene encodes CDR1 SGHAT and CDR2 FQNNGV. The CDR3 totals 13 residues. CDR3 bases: TGTGCCAGCAGCTTCGGACCCTATCAGCCCCAGCATTTT. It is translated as CASSFGPYQPQHF.

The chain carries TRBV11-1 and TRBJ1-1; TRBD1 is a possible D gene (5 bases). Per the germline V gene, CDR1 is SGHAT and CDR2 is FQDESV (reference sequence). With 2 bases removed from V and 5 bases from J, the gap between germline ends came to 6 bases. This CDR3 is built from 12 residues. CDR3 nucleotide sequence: TGTGCCAGCAGCTTATGGGGGACTGAAGCTTTCTTT. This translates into CASSLWGTEAFF.